One and the same sample provided the 17 T cell receptor beta chains below, sequenced in a study of T cells after yellow fever vaccination. Using its own MiXCR run on the 5' RACE reads, TCRdb lists one record per CDR3 protein. This sample has some 160,000 distinct CDR3 sequences; over 7% occur once, and the top ten carry roughly 33%. This specimen was CD8+ T cells sorted from PBMCs, taken 45 days after the yellow fever booster vaccination. All receptors derive from a man aged 18 to 29 who received the YFV17D yellow fever vaccine.

In its sample, this clonotype was seen a few times. The chain carries TRBV6-6 and TRBJ2-7; no reliable D call. Trimming pared 0 bases from V and 3 bases from J, leaving 12 bases between. The CDR3 is made up of 15 amino acids. Germline V gives CDR1 MNHNY, CDR2 SVGAGI (reference sequence). In nucleotides, the CDR3 is TGTGCCAGCAGTTACTCGAATGCGATCAACTACGAGCAGTACTTC. Protein: CASSYSNAINYEQYF.

A single count supports this clonotype. The rearrangement joins TRBV6-6 to TRBJ1-2; 7 bases agree with TRBD1. J was trimmed by 0 bases and V by 7 bases; bases with no gene match: 8. This CDR3 contains 15 residues. Germline V gives CDR1 MNHNY, CDR2 SVGAGI (reference sequence). The CDR3 DNA reads as TGTGCCAGCATAGGGGGCACGAACGCTAACTATGGCTACACCTTC. This encodes CASIGGTNANYGYTF.

This clonotype has at least ten counts. The J gene is TRBJ1-1, the V gene TRBV7-9, with D perhaps matching TRBD1 (6 bases). This CDR3 spans 14 amino acids. Germline V gene data show CDR1 as SEHNR and CDR2 as FQNEAQ (reference sequence). The ends were cut back, 5 bases at V and 5 bases at J, with 15 bases in the middle. The CDR3 sequence is CASSPRTGRTEAFF. In DNA, the CDR3 is TGTGCCAGCAGCCCACGCACAGGGCGTACTGAAGCTTTCTTT.

The chain employs TRBV6-5 and TRBJ2-1, with D unclear. CDR1 and CDR2 from the germline V gene are MNHEY and SVGAGI. Trimming removed 3 bases from V and 5 bases from J, with 8 bases in between. CDR3 length equals 13 residues. This CDR3 is CASSYDGDNEQFF. CDR3 nucleotides: TGTGCCAGCAGTTATGACGGAGACAATGAGCAGTTCTTC.

This clonotype was seen repeatedly, ten times or more. This CDR3 reads CASSPVGGGGPTDTQYF. CDR3 coding DNA: TGTGCCAGCAGTCCCGTCGGGGGGGGCGGGCCCACAGATACGCAGTATTTT. This sequence joins TRBV27 and TRBJ2-3, with 8 bases aligning to TRBD2. Germline V gene data show CDR1 as MNHEY and CDR2 as SMNVEV (reference sequence). Trimming cost V 5 bases and J 2 bases; bases outside gene matches: 12. This CDR3 region has 17 residues.

The table lists this clonotype with many counts. Here the CDR3 reads CASSVNLGFLGSSGELFF. In DNA form, the CDR3 reads TGTGCCAGCAGTGTAAATTTAGGGTTTTTAGGTTCATCCGGGGAGCTGTTTTTT. The chain joins TRBV6-5 to TRBJ2-2; no clear D gene. The V and J ends lost 5 bases and 6 bases respectively, with 25 bases between them. This CDR3 is built from 18 residues. Germline assignment: CDR1 MNHEY and CDR2 SVGAGI.

The genes are TRBV7-9 and TRBJ1-2, with a possible D match to TRBD1 (5 bases). Germline V gives CDR1 SEHNR, CDR2 FQNEAQ (reference sequence). The CDR3 contains 11 residues. V was trimmed by 5 bases and J by 12 bases, leaving 13 bases between them. The CDR3 coding sequence is TGTGCCAGCAGCGCACAGGTCGTCGACACCTTC. Translation: CASSAQVVDTF.

The sample holds many counts of this clonotype. The V and J genes are TRBV6-5 and TRBJ2-7; TRBD2 agrees at 13 bases. The germline V gene encodes CDR1 MNHEY and CDR2 SVGAGI. J lost 3 bases, V lost 6 bases, and 5 bases had no gene match. The length of the CDR3 is 15 residues. This chain's CDR3 is CASSLTSGGFYEQYF. DNA for the CDR3: TGTGCCAGCAGCCTGACTAGCGGGGGGTTCTACGAGCAGTACTTC.

This clonotype was observed a few times. The rearrangement joins TRBV5-6 to TRBJ2-3; no definite D call. The CDR3 sequence is 13 residues long. Germline lookup yields CDR1 SGHDT and CDR2 YYEEEE. Trimming removed 0 bases at V and 4 bases at J, with 6 bases between. In DNA form, the CDR3 reads TGTGCCAGCAGCTTGGGGAGCCCAGATACGCAGTATTTT. It codes for CASSLGSPDTQYF.

The rearrangement uses TRBV20-1 and TRBJ2-1; 12 bases map to TRBD2. Trimming cost V 4 bases and J 6 bases; bases outside gene matches: 7. Looked up from germline, CDR1 is DFQATT and CDR2 is SNEGSKA (reference sequence). The CDR3 has 15 residues. CDR3 in amino acids: CSATPLAGGPNEQFF. As DNA, the CDR3 is TGCAGTGCTACCCCCCTAGCGGGGGGGCCCAATGAGCAGTTCTTC.

This clonotype was picked up many times. This chain uses TRBV3-1 with TRBJ2-7; no clear D. This CDR3 contains 13 residues. The germline V gene has CDR1 LGHDT and CDR2 YNNKEL (reference sequence). Trimming left V 4 bases short and J 7 bases short, with 14 bases between. For the CDR3, the DNA is TGTGCCAGCAGCCCAAGTCCCTTTGGTGAGCAGTACGTC. This gives the protein CASSPSPFGEQYV.

This clonotype was seen a handful of times. As DNA, the CDR3 is TGCGCCAGCAGCCAAGTCCCGGCAGGGGGCTATGGCTACACCTTC. It encodes CASSQVPAGGYGYTF. The chain combines TRBV4-1 with TRBJ1-2, with 7 bases identical to TRBD1. The trim removed 1 base at V and 4 bases at J, leaving 6 bases unmatched. CDR1 is MGHRA and CDR2 is YSYEKL in the germline V gene. The CDR3 sequence is 15 residues long.

The chain joins TRBV10-3 to TRBJ2-7; perhaps TRBD1 as D (6 bases). V was shortened by 3 bases and J by 2 bases, with 23 bases between the two germline ends. There are 18 residues in the CDR3. Germline assignment: CDR1 ENHRY and CDR2 SYGVKD. CDR3 amino acids: CAISDIENNRAKPYEQYF. The CDR3 coding sequence is TGTGCCATCAGTGACATCGAAAATAACAGGGCCAAACCCTACGAGCAGTACTTC.

The table lists this clonotype with many counts. The genes are TRBV9 and TRBJ2-1; no firm D call. Trimming pared 0 bases from V and 3 bases from J, leaving 1 base between. The CDR3 loop spans 12 amino acids. Per germline, CDR1 SGDLS and CDR2 YYNGEE. DNA of the CDR3: TGTGCCAGCAGCGTAGGCTACAATGAGCAGTTCTTC. Its protein is CASSVGYNEQFF.

This clonotype was seen more than once but under ten times. V gene TRBV28 combines with J gene TRBJ2-5, with 9 bases matching TRBD1. The V gene's germline CDR1 is MDHEN and CDR2 SYDVKM. The junction had 12 bases not matched to a gene; V was cut back by 5 bases and J by 2 bases. This CDR3 has 17 residues. This chain's CDR3 is CASSTLYRGPKQETQYF. As DNA, the CDR3 is TGTGCCAGCAGTACGTTATACAGGGGGCCGAAACAAGAGACCCAGTACTTC.

This clonotype was observed a handful of times. The genes are TRBV7-9 and TRBJ2-5; TRBD2 matches at 9 bases. V lost 6 bases and J lost 5; bases outside the gene matches: 16. The CDR3 totals 17 residues. Per the germline V gene, CDR1 is SEHNR and CDR2 is FQNEAQ (reference sequence). CDR3 nucleotide sequence: TGTGCCAGCAGACCCCCCCCCGTGGGGGCGGGAGGGGAGACCCAGTACTTC. Its translation: CASRPPPVGAGGETQYF.

This clonotype appeared a few times. The gene calls are TRBV5-1 and TRBJ1-1, with a possible D match to TRBD1 (5 bases). CDR1 is SGHRS and CDR2 is YFSETQ in the germline V gene. V shed 3 bases and J shed 6 bases, with 15 bases lying between them. The CDR3 sequence is 14 residues long. The CDR3 region has the DNA TGCGCCAGCAGCTGGGGGGAGGCGGAAGCTGAAGCTTTCTTT. It encodes CASSWGEAEAEAFF. Variable domain in full (rest from reference TRBV5-1 and TRBJ1-1): KAGVTQTPRYLIKTRGQQVTLSCSPISGHRSVSWYQQTPGQGLQFLFEYFSETQRNKGNFPGRFSGRQFSNSRSEMNVSTLELGDSALYLCASSWGEAEAEAFFGQGTRLTVV.